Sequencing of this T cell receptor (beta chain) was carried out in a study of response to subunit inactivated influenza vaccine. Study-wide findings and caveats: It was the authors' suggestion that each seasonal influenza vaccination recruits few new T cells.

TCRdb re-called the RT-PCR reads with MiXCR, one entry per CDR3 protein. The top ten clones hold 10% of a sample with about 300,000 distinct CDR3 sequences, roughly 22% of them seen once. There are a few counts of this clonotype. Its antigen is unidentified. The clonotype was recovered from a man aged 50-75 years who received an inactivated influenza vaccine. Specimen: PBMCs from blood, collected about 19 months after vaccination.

The CDR3, as DNA: TGTGCCAGCAGTTACCGGACAGGATACTATGGCTACACCTTC. Translation: CASSYRTGYYGYTF. This rearrangement joins TRBV6-5 to TRBJ1-2; 7 bases agree with TRBD1. The CDR3 runs to 14 residues. V lost 2 bases to trimming and J lost 3 bases; unmatched junction nucleotides: 3. Germline-derived CDR1 and CDR2 are MNHEY and SVGAGI.